Listed below are T cell receptor beta chains from one sample, sequenced in a study of T-cell memory formation after mild COVID-19. TCRdb independently ran MiXCR on the 5' RACE reads; one entry per CDR3 protein. Here the sample spans approximately 290,000 distinct CDR3 sequences, 7.5% to 9.5% being singletons. Sequences were obtained from PBMCs or a T cell subset sorted from them (not recorded which). All receptors derive from a man aged 18 to 30 who had mild COVID-19 (a few samples of this study predate the infection). Cell type and time point are not known. CDR3s include the opening cysteine and the closing phenylalanine or tryptophan. A D gene is named only where the DNA matches it firmly. Not every row has a clone size; where given, it reads once, few, many or a size class.

j_call | v_call | d_call | clone_size | cdr3_aa | cdr3_nt
TRBJ1-5 | TRBV19 | TRBD1 | . | CASAGTGNQPQHF | TGTGCCAGTGCCGGGACAGGCAATCAGCCCCAGCATTTT
TRBJ2-3 | TRBV4-2 | . | few | CASSQELRSGTDTQYF | TGTGCCAGCAGCCAAGAGCTTAGGTCTGGGACAGATACGCAGTATTTT
TRBJ2-3 | TRBV4-1 | TRBD2 | few | CASSHLGRGGRADTQYF | TGCGCCAGCAGCCATCTGGGGCGCGGGGGTAGGGCAGATACGCAGTATTTT
TRBJ2-1 | TRBV24-1 | TRBD1 | . | CATSGTGTGEREQFF | TGTGCCACCAGTGGTACCGGGACAGGGGAGCGGGAGCAGTTCTTC
TRBJ2-7 | TRBV4-3 | TRBD1 | . | CASSVDRAAYEQYF | TGCGCCAGCAGCGTAGACAGGGCCGCCTACGAGCAGTACTTC
TRBJ1-3 | TRBV6-5 | . | . | CASSYLGRFSGNTIYF | TGTGCCAGCAGTTACTTGGGACGGTTCTCTGGAAACACCATATATTTT
TRBJ1-4 | TRBV7-9 | . | few | CASSLGKGPSNEKLFF | TGTGCCAGCAGCTTGGGGAAGGGGCCCAGTAATGAAAAACTGTTTTTT
TRBJ2-3 | TRBV4-3 | TRBD2 | . | CASSYGTSNTDTQYF | TGCGCCAGCAGCTACGGGACTAGCAACACAGATACGCAGTATTTT
TRBJ2-1 | TRBV5-1 | . | many | CASSLRGDNNEQFF | TGCGCCAGCAGCCTGAGGGGGGACAACAATGAGCAGTTCTTC
TRBJ1-1 | TRBV6-5 | TRBD1 | many | CASSYATGDGTEAFF | TGTGCCAGCAGTTACGCAACAGGGGACGGCACTGAAGCTTTCTTT
TRBJ2-5 | TRBV20-1 | . | few | CSAGPGETQYF | TGCAGTGCTGGCCCGGGGGAGACCCAGTACTTC
TRBJ1-1 | TRBV12-3/TRBV12-4 | TRBD1 | . | CASSPGTGFYTEAFF | TGTGCCAGCAGTCCTGGGACAGGATTCTACACTGAAGCTTTCTTT
TRBJ2-1 | TRBV12-3/TRBV12-4 | TRBD2 | few | CASSPPIAGGTNEQFF | TGTGCCAGCAGTCCCCCTATAGCGGGGGGGACCAATGAGCAGTTCTTC
TRBJ1-3 | TRBV12-5 | . | . | CASGQIGSSGNTIYF | TGTGCTAGTGGTCAAATAGGTAGCTCTGGAAACACCATATATTTT
TRBJ2-2 | TRBV9 | TRBD2 | . | CASSVDAGVNTGELFF | TGTGCCAGCAGCGTAGACGCGGGGGTCAACACCGGGGAGCTGTTTTTT
TRBJ1-5 | TRBV18 | . | many | CASSPSDNQPQHF | TGTGCCAGCTCACCCTCGGATAATCAGCCCCAGCATTTT
TRBJ1-3 | TRBV7-2 | . | few | CASSPRGAGNTIYF | TGTGCCAGCAGCCCCCGGGGGGCTGGAAACACCATATATTTT
TRBJ2-2 | TRBV7-7 | . | . | CASSLNRLQGLGSITGELFF | TGTGCCAGCAGCTTAAATCGATTACAGGGTCTTGGGAGTATCACCGGGGAGCTGTTTTTT
TRBJ2-1 | TRBV7-8 | . | . | CASSPRTQTYNEQFF | TGTGCCAGCAGCCCCCGGACTCAGACCTACAATGAGCAGTTCTTC
TRBJ1-4 | TRBV4-2 | . | few | CASSQDPQEFPLFF | TGTGCCAGCAGCCAAGACCCACAGGAATTCCCACTGTTTTTT
TRBJ2-3 | TRBV4-3 | . | . | CASGPRYPTDTQYF | TGCGCCAGCGGCCCTAGGTATCCCACAGATACGCAGTATTTT
TRBJ2-5 | TRBV7-6 | TRBD2 | few | CASSFPPGLGKETQYF | TGTGCCAGCAGCTTTCCCCCGGGACTAGGAAAAGAGACCCAGTACTTC
TRBJ1-5 | TRBV5-1 | . | many | CASSRDGDNNQPQHF | TGCGCCAGCAGCAGGGACGGCGATAACAATCAGCCCCAGCATTTT
TRBJ2-1 | TRBV5-1 | . | . | CASSLPSRNEQFF | TGCGCCAGCAGCTTGCCCTCGCGAAATGAGCAGTTCTTC
TRBJ2-1 | TRBV6-5 | . | . | CASSSFYNEQFF | TGTGCCAGCAGTTCATTCTACAATGAGCAGTTCTTC
TRBJ2-5 | TRBV24-1 | . | . | CATSDLSSAGRDQETQYF | TGTGCCACCAGTGATTTGTCGAGTGCCGGCAGGGACCAAGAGACCCAGTACTTC
TRBJ2-3 | TRBV11-2 | TRBD1 | many | CASSFSESQGDF | TGTGCCAGCAGTTTTAGTGAATCCCAGGGGGATTTT
TRBJ1-2 | TRBV5-1 | . | many | CASSPSSGGGYGYTF | TGCGCCAGCAGCCCGTCGAGTGGGGGCGGCTATGGCTACACCTTC
TRBJ1-1 | TRBV9 | . | . | CASSVWDGTEAFF | TGTGCCAGCAGCGTCTGGGATGGCACTGAAGCTTTCTTT
TRBJ1-2 | TRBV7-8 | . | . | CASSLGGDSGYTF | TGTGCCAGCAGCTTAGGAGGGGATAGTGGCTACACCTTC